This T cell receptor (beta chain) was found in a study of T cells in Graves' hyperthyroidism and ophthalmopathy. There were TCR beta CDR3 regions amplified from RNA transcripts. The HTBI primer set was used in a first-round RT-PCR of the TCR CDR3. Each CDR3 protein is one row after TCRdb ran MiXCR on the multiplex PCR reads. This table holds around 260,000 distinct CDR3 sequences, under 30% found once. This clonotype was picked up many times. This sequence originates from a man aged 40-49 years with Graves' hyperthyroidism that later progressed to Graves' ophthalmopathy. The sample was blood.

CDR3 DNA: TGCAGTGCCCGGTACCAAGAGACCCAGTACTTC. Encoded protein: CSARYQETQYF. The chain recombines TRBV20-1 with TRBJ2-5; D gene ambiguous. V was clipped by 6 bases and J by 0 bases, with 5 bases between them. CDR3 length equals 11 residues. CDR1 is DFQATT, CDR2 SNEGSKA, per germline (reference sequence).